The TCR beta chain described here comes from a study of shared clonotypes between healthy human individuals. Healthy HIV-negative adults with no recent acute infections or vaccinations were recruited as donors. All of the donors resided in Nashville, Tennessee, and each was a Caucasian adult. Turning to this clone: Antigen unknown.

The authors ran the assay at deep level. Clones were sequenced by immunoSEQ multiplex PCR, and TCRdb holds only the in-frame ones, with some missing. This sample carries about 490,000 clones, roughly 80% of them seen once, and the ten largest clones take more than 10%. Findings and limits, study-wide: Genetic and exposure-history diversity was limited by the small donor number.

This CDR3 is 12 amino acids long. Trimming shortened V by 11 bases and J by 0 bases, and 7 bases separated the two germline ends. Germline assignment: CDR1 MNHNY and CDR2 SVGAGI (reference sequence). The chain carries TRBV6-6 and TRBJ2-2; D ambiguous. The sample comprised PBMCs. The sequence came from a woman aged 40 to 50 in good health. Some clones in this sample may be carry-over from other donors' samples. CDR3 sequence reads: CAGKANTGELFF. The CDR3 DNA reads TGTGCCGGCAAAGCGAACACCGGGGAGCTGTTTTTT.